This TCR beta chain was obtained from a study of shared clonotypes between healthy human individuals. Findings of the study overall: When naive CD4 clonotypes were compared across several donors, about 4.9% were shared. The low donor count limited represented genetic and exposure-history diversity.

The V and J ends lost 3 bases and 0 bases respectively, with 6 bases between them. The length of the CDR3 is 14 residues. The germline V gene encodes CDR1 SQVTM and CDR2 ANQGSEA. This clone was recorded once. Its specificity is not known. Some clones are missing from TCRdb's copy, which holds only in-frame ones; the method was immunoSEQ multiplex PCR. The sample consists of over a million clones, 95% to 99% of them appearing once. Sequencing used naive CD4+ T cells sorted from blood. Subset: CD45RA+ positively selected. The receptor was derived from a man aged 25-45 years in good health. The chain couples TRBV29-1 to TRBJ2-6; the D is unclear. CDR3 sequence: CSVDNPSGANVLTF. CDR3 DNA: TGCAGCGTTGACAACCCCTCTGGGGCCAACGTCCTGACTTTC.